The 10 T cell receptor beta chains below all came from one sample that was sequenced in a study of a mutant IDH1 vaccine in newly diagnosed glioma. These receptors' antigens are unknown. The method was immunoSEQ multiplex PCR; TCRdb's version includes in-frame clones alone and lacks a portion of them. The data show about 62,000 clones, 70% to 90% seen once. Indicated time point: week 11, during vaccination. All doses held 300 ug of mutant IDH1 20-mer peptide, with topical imiquimod. The source was PBMCs, collected from a glioma patient whose treatment included an IDH1 peptide vaccine. The receptors derive from a man in his forties or fifties with glioma.

This rearrangement joins TRBV28 to TRBJ2-1; perhaps TRBD2 as D (5 bases). There are 12 residues in the CDR3. V lost 6 bases and J 7 bases, leaving 10 bases between the germline ends. Germline V gives CDR1 MDHEN, CDR2 SYDVKM. The CDR3 loop reads CASREARNEQFF. CDR3 in DNA: TGTGCCAGCAGGGAGGCGCGGAATGAGCAGTTCTTC.

This chain links TRBV4-2 with TRBJ2-1; possibly TRBD2 for D (5 bases). The CDR3 has 14 amino acids. Germline V gene lookup returns CDR1 LGHNA and CDR2 YNFKEQ. V was trimmed by 4 bases and J by 5 bases, leaving 12 bases between them. CDR3 loop: CASSPRASHNEQFF. CDR3 in DNA: TGTGCCAGCAGCCCCCGCGCTAGCCACAATGAGCAGTTCTTC.

This clone is medium-sized (0.01 to 0.1%) by share. In nucleotides, the CDR3 is TGTGCCAGCAGCTTCGGAGCGGGAGGCCCCTGGAGCTCCTACGAGCAGTACTTC. Protein product: CASSFGAGGPWSSYEQYF. The chain joins TRBV5-5 to TRBJ2-7, with 9 bases lining up with TRBD2. The germline CDR1 and CDR2 sequences are SGHKS and YYEKEE (reference sequence). The CDR3 sequence is 18 residues long. With 2 bases clipped from V and 0 bases from J, the junction kept 12 bases outside the gene matches.

The chain uses TRBV6-6 and TRBJ1-2; D unclear. Trimming shortened V by 4 bases and J by 5 bases, and 17 bases separated the two germline ends. Germline V gene lookup returns CDR1 MNHNY and CDR2 SVGAGI (reference sequence). The CDR3 has 15 amino acids. CDR3 nucleotides: TGTGCCAGCAGTTCCCCCGGTTACAGCCAGTATGGCTACACCTTC. Its translation is CASSSPGYSQYGYTF.

J is TRBJ1-1 and V is TRBV6-4, with D possibly being TRBD1 (5 bases). This CDR3 has 14 amino acids. Germline CDR1 MRHNA, CDR2 SNTAGT. Deletions cut 4 bases from V and 0 bases from J, with 9 bases between. CDR3 nucleotides: TGTGCCAGCAGTGTCGACAGTCTGAACACTGAAGCTTTCTTT. This translates into CASSVDSLNTEAFF.

This clone was detected only once. The chain recombines TRBV2 with TRBJ2-5, with 9 bases fitting TRBD2. The J segment lost 5 bases and the V segment lost 4 bases, leaving 2 bases of the junction unmatched. The CDR3 has 13 residues. Germline CDR1 is SNHLY and CDR2 is FYNNEI. CDR3 residues: CASSVAGAETQYF. The CDR3 nucleotides read TGTGCCAGCAGTGTAGCGGGGGCGGAGACCCAGTACTTC.

The CDR3 DNA reads as TGCGCCAGCGGCATCAGTGCAGGGGTTCCTGAAGCTTTCTTT. It translates to CASGISAGVPEAFF. This chain joins TRBV5-1 and TRBJ1-1; perhaps TRBD1 as D (6 bases). Germline V gene data show CDR1 as SGHRS and CDR2 as YFSETQ. The CDR3 covers 14 residues. Trimming cost V 7 bases and J 6 bases, with 19 bases left between them.

The chain carries TRBV4-2 and TRBJ2-3, with 10 positions matching TRBD2. The CDR3 extends over 16 amino acids. J was trimmed by 6 bases and V by 4 bases; bases with no gene match: 10. Germline V gene lookup returns CDR1 LGHNA and CDR2 YNFKEQ. CDR3 protein: CASSPRSSGGMDTQYF. As DNA, the CDR3 is TGTGCCAGCAGCCCGAGATCTAGCGGGGGTATGGATACGCAGTATTTT.

This chain links TRBV9 with TRBJ1-4; perhaps TRBD1 as D (6 bases). V was pared by 5 bases and J by 7 bases, with 30 bases between. The CDR3 spans 19 residues. Germline V gene sequence: CDR1 SGDLS, CDR2 YYNGEE. CDR3 bases: TGTGCCAGCAGTGGCTCAGACTCTCGGATGGGGGGGCTGGGTGAAAAACTGTTTTTT. As protein: CASSGSDSRMGGLGEKLFF.

The chain employs TRBV15 and TRBJ2-4; TRBD1 aligns across 9 bases. Germline CDR1 LNHNV, CDR2 YYDKDF (reference sequence). The CDR3 totals 18 residues. V was clipped by 1 base and J by 1 base; unmatched bases: 8. The CDR3 protein is CATSRGRTGVGAKNIQYF. In nucleotides, the CDR3 is TGTGCCACCAGCAGAGGGCGGACAGGGGTCGGGGCCAAAAACATTCAGTACTTC.